This T cell receptor (beta chain) was retrieved from a study of T-cell memory formation after mild COVID-19. CDR1 and CDR2 from the germline V gene are LGHNA and YNFKEQ. V gave up 4 bases and J gave up 2 bases, with 15 bases separating them. The CDR3 spans 16 residues. Using its own MiXCR run on the 5' RACE reads, TCRdb lists one record per CDR3 protein. The sample consists of 380,000 or so distinct CDR3 sequences, 13% to 15% of them appearing once. This clonotype was seen more than once but under ten times. This clonotype was sampled from a young man who had mild COVID-19 (a few samples of this study predate the infection). Cell type and time point are not known. Source material: PBMCs or a T cell subset sorted from them (not recorded which). V gene TRBV4-2 combines with J gene TRBJ1-3; D unresolved. CDR3 sequence reads: CASSLTPERAGNTIYF. CDR3 coding DNA: TGTGCCAGCAGCCTGACCCCAGAAAGGGCTGGAAACACCATATATTTT.